Listed below are T cell receptor beta chains from one sample, sequenced in a study of T cells of healthy individuals. TCRdb recomputed calls from the 5' RACE reads with MiXCR, one row per CDR3 protein. The sample has more than 60,000 distinct CDR3 sequences; around 15% are singletons. Receptors were obtained from a human donor in good health. Both conserved end residues are part of each CDR3. Fields, in order: J gene, D gene, clone size, V gene, CDR3 DNA, CDR3 protein. D genes are given only for firm matches. Clone size is stated in some rows and not others, as once, few, many or a class when expanded.

TRBJ2-5	TRBD2	many	TRBV3-1	TGTGCCAGCAAAGAGGTCGGGGGGGATATCCAAGAGACCCAGTACTTC	CASKEVGGDIQETQYF
TRBJ2-6	TRBD1	few	TRBV4-1	TGCGCCAGCAGCCAAGGCCCGGGACAGGTAGTTATAGGGGCCAACGTCCTGACTTTC	CASSQGPGQVVIGANVLTF
TRBJ1-5	.	.	TRBV6-1	TGTGCCAGCAGTGAAAGTGTGGGCTATCAGCCCCAGCATTTT	CASSESVGYQPQHF
TRBJ1-3	.	many	TRBV9	TGTGCCAGCAGCCCCCCGAGGGGAAACACCATATATTTT	CASSPPRGNTIYF
TRBJ2-2	TRBD1	many	TRBV15	TGTGCCACCAGCAGAGTAGGGACAGACACCGGGGAGCTGTTTTTT	CATSRVGTDTGELFF
TRBJ1-5	.	many	TRBV20-1	TGCAGTGCCCAGGGGAGCAATCAGCCCCAGCATTTT	CSAQGSNQPQHF
TRBJ1-5	.	.	TRBV6-1	TGTGCCAGCAAGGGACGGAGGATTTATAGCAATCAGCCCCAGCATTTT	CASKGRRIYSNQPQHF
TRBJ2-5	.	few	TRBV6-1	TGTGCCAGCAGCCGCGGGGTCCAAGAGACCCAGTACTTC	CASSRGVQETQYF
TRBJ1-2	.	many	TRBV5-1	TGCGCCAGCAGCTTGGACAACTATGGCTACACCTTC	CASSLDNYGYTF
TRBJ2-3	.	many	TRBV7-2	TGTGCCAGCAGCTGGACTGCCTCAGATACGCAGTATTTT	CASSWTASDTQYF
TRBJ2-7	TRBD1	many	TRBV29-1	TGCAGCGTTGAAGGACAGGGATACGAGCAGTACTTC	CSVEGQGYEQYF
TRBJ1-1	TRBD1	.	TRBV6-6	TGTGCCAGCAGTTCAAACCGACAGGGCCGCACTGAAGCTTTCTTT	CASSSNRQGRTEAFF
TRBJ1-5	.	many	TRBV20-1	TGCAGTGCTAGTGACGGTGTGGCCCGCAATCAGCCCCAGCATTTT	CSASDGVARNQPQHF
TRBJ2-5	.	few	TRBV14	TGTGCCAGCAGCCAAGTTCGCGGGTGGGAGACCCAGTACTTC	CASSQVRGWETQYF
TRBJ2-7	TRBD2	.	TRBV12-3/TRBV12-4	TGTGCCAGCAGTTTCCCCGGGGGGGGCAATTCCTACGAGCAGTACTTC	CASSFPGGGNSYEQYF
TRBJ1-2	TRBD1	many	TRBV20-1	TGCAGTGGGCTGAGGCAGGGGGATGGCTATGGCTACACCTTC	CSGLRQGDGYGYTF
TRBJ1-1	.	many	TRBV12-5	TGTGCTAGTGGTTTACGCGCAACGAACACTGAAGCTTTCTTT	CASGLRATNTEAFF
TRBJ2-3	TRBD2	.	TRBV20-1	TGCAGCGGAGAGCGGGGGGGGGAGCAGACGCAGTATTTT	CSGERGGEQTQYF
TRBJ1-6	.	.	TRBV5-5	TGTGCCAGCAGCTTGCAAGGAACCTATAATTCACCCCTCCACTTT	CASSLQGTYNSPLHF
TRBJ2-2	.	many	TRBV11-2	TGTGCCACCCAAGGGGGGGCGAGCACCGGGGAGCTGTTTTTT	CATQGGASTGELFF
TRBJ1-2	TRBD1	medium-sized	TRBV20-1	TGCAGTGCTAGAGAGGACAGGGACTATGGCTACACCTTC	CSAREDRDYGYTF
TRBJ1-5	.	few	TRBV3-1	TGTGCCAGCAGCCAAGACGGGACAAGGTATCAGCCCCAGCATTTT	CASSQDGTRYQPQHF
TRBJ2-7	TRBD2	medium-sized	TRBV20-1	TGCAGTGCTAGACTAGCGGACTACGAGCAGTACTTC	CSARLADYEQYF
TRBJ1-6	.	many	TRBV9	TGTGCCAGCAGCGTAGAGCAGTATAATTCACCCCTCCACTTT	CASSVEQYNSPLHF
TRBJ2-1	.	.	TRBV7-2	TGTGCCAGCAGCACCCCGGGCCTACGCAACAATGAGCAGTTCTTC	CASSTPGLRNNEQFF
TRBJ2-5	TRBD1	.	TRBV29-1	TGCAGCGCCGGTGGCAGGGGGGAGACCCAGTACTTC	CSAGGRGETQYF
TRBJ2-1	.	many	TRBV12-3/TRBV12-4	TGTGCCAGCAGTTTAGCGCATATCTATGAGCAGTTCTTC	CASSLAHIYEQFF
TRBJ2-3	TRBD1	many	TRBV28	TGTGCCAGCAGTTTCCAGGGGGCGACAGATACGCAGTATTTT	CASSFQGATDTQYF
TRBJ1-6	.	few	TRBV4-2	TGTGCCAGCAGCCAAGAGGGCCGGACGTATCCTGAGAATTCACCCCTCCACTTT	CASSQEGRTYPENSPLHF
TRBJ2-2	TRBD2	many	TRBV9	TGTGCCAGCAGCGTAGGCCTAGCGGGCCATAACACCGGGGAGCTGTTTTTT	CASSVGLAGHNTGELFF
TRBJ2-7	.	.	TRBV4-1	TGCGCCAGCAGCCAAGATCAGGGCGGCCCCTACGAGCAGTACTTC	CASSQDQGGPYEQYF
TRBJ2-3	TRBD2	few	TRBV6-5	TGTGCCAGCAGCCGATCGGGGGGGGGGACTAGCACAGATACGCAGTATTTT	CASSRSGGGTSTDTQYF
TRBJ1-1	.	.	TRBV12-3/TRBV12-4	TGTGCCAGCAGTTTGCAGAGGGGCACTGAAGCTTTCTTT	CASSLQRGTEAFF
TRBJ1-2	TRBD1	few	TRBV28	TGTGCCAGCAGCGGCCCTCGGACAGGCATCTATGGCTACACCTTC	CASSGPRTGIYGYTF
TRBJ2-7	TRBD1	many	TRBV20-1	TGCAGTGCTAGCCCCGGACAGGGGATACCGTACTTC	CSASPGQGIPYF
TRBJ2-7	.	.	TRBV9	TGTGCCAGCAGCGTAGGTCGGGGAACGAGCGAGCAGTACTTC	CASSVGRGTSEQYF
TRBJ2-5	.	.	TRBV20-1	TGCAGCCAAGCTAGGCTAGAGACCCAGTACTTC	CSQARLETQYF
TRBJ2-3	.	few	TRBV27	TGTGCCAGCAGTTCGTTGGGTGTTAGCACAGATACGCAGTATTTT	CASSSLGVSTDTQYF
TRBJ2-5	.	.	TRBV9	TGTGCCAGCAGTGGGTACCAAGAGACCCAGTACTTC	CASSGYQETQYF
TRBJ2-7	.	.	TRBV5-1	TGCGCCAGCAGCTTGACAGGAGGGGTGCTATCCTACGAGCAGTACTTC	CASSLTGGVLSYEQYF
TRBJ2-5	.	.	TRBV29-1	TGCAGCGTTGAAGAGGCCAGACGGATGTACCAAGAGACCCAGTACTTC	CSVEEARRMYQETQYF
TRBJ1-5	.	many	TRBV18	TGTGCCAGCTCACCTCAGGGGCAGCCCCAGCATTTT	CASSPQGQPQHF
TRBJ2-3	TRBD2	.	TRBV7-2	TGTGCCAGCAGCTTAGCCTCGCCTAGCGGGGTGACGGATACGCAGTATTTT	CASSLASPSGVTDTQYF
TRBJ2-2	.	many	TRBV20-1	TGCAGTGCTAGAGACCTATCCGCGAACACCGGGGAGCTGTTTTTT	CSARDLSANTGELFF
TRBJ2-1	TRBD1	.	TRBV4-1	TGCGCCAGCGCGGACAGGGGGACCTACAATGAGCAGTTCTTC	CASADRGTYNEQFF
TRBJ2-7	TRBD1	.	TRBV24-1	TGTGCCACCAGTGCCAGCGGACAGGGAACCTACGAGCAGTACTTC	CATSASGQGTYEQYF
TRBJ2-1	.	few	TRBV4-1	TGCGCCAGCAGCCAAGTGGCCCGCCGCTCCTACAATGAGCAGTTCTTC	CASSQVARRSYNEQFF
TRBJ1-4	TRBD1	few	TRBV15	TGTGCCACCAGCAGGCCACAGGGGGCAATCGAAAAACTGTTTTTT	CATSRPQGAIEKLFF
TRBJ2-1	.	many	TRBV20-1	TGCAGTGCTAGAGATGGGGGGCGAGGGAACAATGAGCAGTTCTTC	CSARDGGRGNNEQFF
TRBJ2-5	.	few	TRBV20-1	TGCAGTGTTCTCCCAGAGACCCAGTACTTC	CSVLPETQYF
TRBJ1-3	TRBD1	few	TRBV28	TGTGCCAGCAGTGCAGGGGGCGCGAAAAACACCATATATTTT	CASSAGGAKNTIYF
TRBJ1-2	.	many	TRBV5-1	TGCGCCAGCAGCACTACCCCAGGGGACTATGGCTACACCTTC	CASSTTPGDYGYTF
TRBJ2-7	.	.	TRBV4-2	TGTGCCAGCAGCCAAGCGGCTCGTGCAGCCTACGAGCAGTACTTC	CASSQAARAAYEQYF
TRBJ2-1	.	many	TRBV5-1	TGCGCCAGCAGCATGAGTGGGGCCTACAATGAGCAGTTCTTC	CASSMSGAYNEQFF